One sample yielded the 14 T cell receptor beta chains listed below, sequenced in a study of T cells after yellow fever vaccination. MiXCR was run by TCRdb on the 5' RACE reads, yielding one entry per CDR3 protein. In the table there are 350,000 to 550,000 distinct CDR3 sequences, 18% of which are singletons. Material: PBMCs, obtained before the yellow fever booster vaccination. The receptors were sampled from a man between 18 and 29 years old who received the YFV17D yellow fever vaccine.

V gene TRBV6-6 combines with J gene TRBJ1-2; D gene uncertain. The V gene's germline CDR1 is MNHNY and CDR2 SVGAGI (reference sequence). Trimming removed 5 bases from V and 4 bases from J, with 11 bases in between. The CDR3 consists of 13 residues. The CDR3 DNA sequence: TGTGCCAGCAGTGCCGACGGAACCTATGGCTACACCTTC. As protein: CASSADGTYGYTF.

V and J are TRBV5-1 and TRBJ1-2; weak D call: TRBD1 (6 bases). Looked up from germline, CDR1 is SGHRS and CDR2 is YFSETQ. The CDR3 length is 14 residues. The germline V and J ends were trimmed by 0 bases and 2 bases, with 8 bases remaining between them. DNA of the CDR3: TGCGCCAGCAGCTTGGACACAGGGAACTATGGCTACACCTTC. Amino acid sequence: CASSLDTGNYGYTF. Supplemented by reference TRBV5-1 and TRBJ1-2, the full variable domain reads KAGVTQTPRYLIKTRGQQVTLSCSPISGHRSVSWYQQTPGQGLQFLFEYFSETQRNKGNFPGRFSGRQFSNSRSEMNVSTLELGDSALYLCASSLDTGNYGYTFGSGTRLTVV.

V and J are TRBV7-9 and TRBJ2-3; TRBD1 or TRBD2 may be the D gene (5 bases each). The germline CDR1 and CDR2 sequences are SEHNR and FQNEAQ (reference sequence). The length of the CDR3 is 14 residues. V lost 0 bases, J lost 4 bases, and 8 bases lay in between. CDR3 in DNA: TGTGCCAGCAGCTTAGCGGGGGTATCAGATACGCAGTATTTT. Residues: CASSLAGVSDTQYF.

CDR3 region: CASSLGDWQETQYF. In nucleotides, the CDR3 is TGCGCCAGCAGCTTGGGGGACTGGCAAGAGACCCAGTACTTC. J is TRBJ2-5 and V is TRBV5-1; D might be TRBD2 (6 bases). Germline V gene sequence: CDR1 SGHRS, CDR2 YFSETQ. V was trimmed by 0 bases and J by 2 bases, leaving 8 bases between them. CDR3 length: 14 residues. The full variable domain, with the rest looked up from reference TRBV5-1 and TRBJ2-5, is KAGVTQTPRYLIKTRGQQVTLSCSPISGHRSVSWYQQTPGQGLQFLFEYFSETQRNKGNFPGRFSGRQFSNSRSEMNVSTLELGDSALYLCASSLGDWQETQYFGPGTRLLVL.

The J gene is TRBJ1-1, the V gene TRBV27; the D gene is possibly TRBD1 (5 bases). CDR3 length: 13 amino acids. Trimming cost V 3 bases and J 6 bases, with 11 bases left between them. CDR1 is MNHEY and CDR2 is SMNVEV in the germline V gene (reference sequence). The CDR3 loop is CASSLGEWAEAFF. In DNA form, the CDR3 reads TGTGCCAGCAGTTTGGGGGAGTGGGCTGAAGCTTTCTTT.

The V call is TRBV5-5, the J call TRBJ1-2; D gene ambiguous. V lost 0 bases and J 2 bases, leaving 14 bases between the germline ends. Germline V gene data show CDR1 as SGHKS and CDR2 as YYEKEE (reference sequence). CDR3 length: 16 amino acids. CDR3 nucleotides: TGTGCCAGCAGCTTGGGCCCCACGAGCCAGAACTATGGCTACACCTTC. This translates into CASSLGPTSQNYGYTF.

The CDR3: CASSRTGFRGELFF. The CDR3 DNA reads TGTGCCAGCAGCCGGACAGGGTTCCGCGGGGAGCTGTTTTTT. V gene TRBV27 combines with J gene TRBJ2-2, with 8 positions matching TRBD1. Germline CDR1 MNHEY, CDR2 SMNVEV (reference sequence). V was clipped by 6 bases and J by 7 bases; unmatched bases: 7. CDR3 size: 14 residues.

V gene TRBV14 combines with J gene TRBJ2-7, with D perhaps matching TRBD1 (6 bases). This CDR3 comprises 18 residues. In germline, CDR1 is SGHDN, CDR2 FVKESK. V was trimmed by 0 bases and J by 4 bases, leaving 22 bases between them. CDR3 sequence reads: CASSQDLGAAMTRYEQYV. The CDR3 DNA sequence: TGTGCCAGCAGCCAAGATCTGGGGGCAGCCATGACGCGTTACGAGCAGTACGTC.

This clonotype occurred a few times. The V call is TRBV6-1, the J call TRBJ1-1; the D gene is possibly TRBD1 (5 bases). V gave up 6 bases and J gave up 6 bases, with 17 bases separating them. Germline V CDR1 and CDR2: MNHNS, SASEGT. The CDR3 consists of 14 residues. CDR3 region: CASSPYPVGAEAFF. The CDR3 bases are TGTGCCAGCAGCCCGTATCCCGTAGGGGCTGAAGCTTTCTTT.

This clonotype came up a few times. The DNA for the CDR3 is TGCGCCAGCAGCTCCGGGACTAGCGGACCCTACGAGCAGTACTTC. This codes for CASSSGTSGPYEQYF. The chain joins TRBV5-1 to TRBJ2-7; 11 bases fit TRBD2. The CDR3 contains 15 residues. Trimming removed 3 bases from V and 2 bases from J; junction bases left unmatched: 4. Per the germline V gene, CDR1 is SGHRS and CDR2 is YFSETQ.

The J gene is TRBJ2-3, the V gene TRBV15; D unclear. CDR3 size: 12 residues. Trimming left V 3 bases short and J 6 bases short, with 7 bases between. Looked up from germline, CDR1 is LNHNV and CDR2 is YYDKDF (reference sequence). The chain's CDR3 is CATSRASDTQYF. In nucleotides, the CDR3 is TGTGCCACCAGCAGGGCGAGCGATACGCAGTATTTT.

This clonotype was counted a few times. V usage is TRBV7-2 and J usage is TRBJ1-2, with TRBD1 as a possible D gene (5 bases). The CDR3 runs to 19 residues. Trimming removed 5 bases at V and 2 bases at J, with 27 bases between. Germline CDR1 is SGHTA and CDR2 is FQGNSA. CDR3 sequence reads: CASSHFIGGFKDANYGYTF. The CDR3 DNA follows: TGTGCCAGCAGCCACTTTATTGGGGGGTTTAAGGATGCGAACTATGGCTACACCTTC.

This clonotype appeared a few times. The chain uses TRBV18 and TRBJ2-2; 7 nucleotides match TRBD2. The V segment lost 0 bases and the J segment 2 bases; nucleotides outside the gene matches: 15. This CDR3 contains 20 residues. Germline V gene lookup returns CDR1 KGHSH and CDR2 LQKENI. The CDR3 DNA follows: TGTGCCAGCTCACCACCGCTTGTAGGTCTAGCGGCGTTTAACACCGGGGAGCTGTTTTTT. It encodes CASSPPLVGLAAFNTGELFF.

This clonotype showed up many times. CDR3 region: CASSDSTSAGELFF. The CDR3 DNA reads as TGTGCCAGCAGTGACTCGACTAGCGCCGGGGAGCTGTTTTTT. The V and J genes are TRBV6-4 and TRBJ2-2, with 8 bases lining up with TRBD2. Germline V gene data show CDR1 as MRHNA and CDR2 as SNTAGT. With V trimmed by 0 bases and J by 6 bases, 0 bases remained unmatched. This CDR3 comprises 14 residues.